The entry that follows covers one T cell receptor (beta chain) sequence. TCRdb called the RT-PCR reads again in MiXCR, with one record for every CDR3 protein. The sample gives approximately 500,000 distinct CDR3 sequences, 10% to 15% of which show up once; around 13% is in the top ten. The source of the sample is a study of response to subunit inactivated influenza vaccine. The germline V gene has CDR1 SGDLS and CDR2 YYNGEE. Trimming stripped 0 bases from V and 4 bases from J, with 4 bases between. The CDR3 covers 12 residues. The gene calls are TRBV9 and TRBJ2-5, with D uncertain. This sample comprised PBMCs from blood, obtained roughly 48 days after vaccination. The TCR sequence derives from a man aged 45-65 years who received an inactivated influenza vaccine. The CDR3 nucleotides are TGTGCCAGCAGCGTAGTAGGAGAGACCCAGTACTTC. Its translation: CASSVVGETQYF.